This T cell receptor (beta chain) was profiled in a study of T-cell reconstitution after alpha-beta-depleted transplantation in children. V shed 4 bases and J 5 bases; nucleotides not matched to a gene: 7. The CDR3 runs 16 residues. Germline V gene sequence: CDR1 SGHAT, CDR2 FQDESV (reference sequence). This clonotype was counted between two and nine times. Unique molecular identifiers were built into the TCRbeta library. Via MiXCR, TCRdb re-called the PCR reads, giving one row per CDR3 protein. Of about 610,000 distinct CDR3 sequences in the sample, roughly a tenth were seen once. Material: PBMCs from the stem cell graft donor, obtained from the stem cell graft. The receptor was derived from a human donor who donated a stem cell graft to a child with acute myeloid leukemia. V usage is TRBV11-1 and J usage is TRBJ2-3, with 12 bases fitting TRBD2. The CDR3 DNA follows: TGTGCCAGCAGCTCCCGACTAGCGGGAGATGAAGATACGCAGTATTTT. This sequence encodes CASSSRLAGDEDTQYF.